This record concerns one TCR beta chain sequence. A few counts support this clone. Its antigen target is currently unknown. No base quality information exists; no much larger clone differs at one position. From the germline V gene, CDR1 is KGHSH and CDR2 is LQKENI. Cut back by 2 bases and 4 bases, the V and J ends lie 11 bases apart. Inclusive of the bounding cysteine and phenylalanine, the CDR3 is 14 residues long. The retained sequence is limited to the CDR3, 42 bases, with the frame set at the first base. From each donor, a single peripheral blood sample of roughly 0.11 L on average was drawn into heparinised tubes. Naive, central memory, regulatory and stem cell-like memory CD4+ T cells were sorted on a BD FACSAria II using a panel including CD45RO, CCR7, CD25, CD127, CD95 and CD27. Purity was above 95% for every sorted population. Right away, PBMCs were isolated by Lymphoprep density gradient centrifugation and were stained directly, with no culture step. So that batch effects would be minimized, each experiment stained and sorted samples in pairs, pairing one healthy donor with one patient.

The sample is drawn from a study of beta chain features in type 1 diabetes listed by TCRdb under 2018. Broadly, across the study: Mean age, gender distribution, total cell number and subset yield did not differ between patients and healthy donors. The study compared TCRB repertoires of sorted circulating CD4+ T cell subsets between recently diagnosed type 1 diabetes patients and matched healthy donors. A total of some 100,000,000 sorted cells were examined across all samples, and a strong correlation was observed between cell number per subset and RNA yield. Whereas all 28 donors provided naive and central memory subsets, regulatory and stem cell-like memory subsets were isolated from just 8 patients and roughly 8 healthy donors.

The entire isolated RNA was reverse transcribed using the High Capacity cDNA Reverse Transcription Kit, and thus expressed TCRB transcripts were sequenced. Naive, central memory and regulatory T cell samples underwent deep immunoSEQ sequencing, averaging about 3.57 million total reads per sample. Sorted cells were lysed in RLT buffer and RNA was extracted with DNase-treated RNeasy Micro or Mini kits, depending on cell number. Each cell subset was processed on its own to prevent cross-contamination, while patient and healthy donor samples were processed together. Using the immunoSEQ multiplex PCR, TCRB sequences were amplified from cDNA into 87-bp fragments spanning the CDR3 region. Amplicons were sequenced on the Illumina HiSeq platform. As for the authors' bioinformatics: PCR bias was computationally corrected using synthetic template baselines, reads within Hamming distance 2 were collapsed, and singletons that could not be merged were discarded. By aligning reads against IMGT, V, D and J genes, CDR3 length, and insertions or deletions at six rearrangement sites were assigned. Within each subset, clonotype counts were normalized to sorted cell number, and only after that were true diversity and Gini coefficients computed with the tcR R package. The overlap coefficient, calculated on TCRB nucleotide sequences, was used to measure repertoire sharing. As a proxy for the pre-selection repertoire, out-of-frame TCRB sequences from naive cells were analyzed. The immuneACCESS repertoire file appears here via TCRdb, limited to in-frame rearrangements. These files lack a portion of the clones; in checked studies, under half of the deficit traces to unresolved V genes, and the cause of the others is not known. V, J and clone size were drawn from that table, and D and trimming were deduced from the DNA. The sample table records about 650,000 clones; about an eighth of these occur just once. About 0.11% of the sample is in the top ten clones.

Study-wide conclusions, independent of this receptor: Sequencing cDNA rather than genomic DNA could over-represent highly expressing activated cells, although activation and CD3 levels did not differ between groups. HLA sub-analyses involved small numbers of individuals, so any influence of HLA type on TCRB rearrangement remained unresolved. Naive, central memory and regulatory TCRB repertoires appeared to be more similar among patients than among healthy donors. PCR may preferentially amplify shorter templates, but because patient and control samples were amplified and corrected together, any resulting skew would affect both groups equally. In all four CD4+ subsets, TCRB CDR3 length was moderately but significantly shorter in type 1 diabetes patients. Fewer insertions and more nucleotide deletions at VDJ recombination sites were observed in patients with type 1 diabetes, implying thymic rearrangement abnormalities.

The receptor comes from a man aged 30-40 years with type 1 diabetes. In this chain, TRBV18 is recombined with TRBJ2-5; possibly the D gene is TRBD2, per 5 matching bases. The material sequenced was naive CD4+ T cells from blood. The label giving this sample's cell subset or site can be read as: true naive CD4+ T cells. CDR3 protein: CASSPTTGIETQYF. The nucleotides are TGTGCCAGCTCACCAACCACGGGGATAGAGACCCAGTACTTC. The full variable domain, with segments outside the CDR3 supplied by the reference TRBV18 and TRBJ2-5 proteins, appears as NAGVMQNPRHLVRRRGQEARLRCSPMKGHSHVYWYRQLPEEGLKFMVYLQKENIIDESGMPKERFSAEFPKEGPSILRIQQVVRGDSAAYFCASSPTTGIETQYFGPGTRLLVL.